These T cell receptor beta chains were read from a single sample in a study of response to subunit inactivated influenza vaccine. In TCRdb, the RT-PCR reads were re-called with MiXCR into one record per CDR3 protein. The data hold 500,000 to 650,000 distinct CDR3 sequences, with less than 10% observed a single time. Sample: PBMCs from blood, taken around 25 months after vaccination. The receptors derive from a man between 50 and 75 years old who received an inactivated influenza vaccine. Each CDR3 is given with its conserved first and last residue. D genes are given only for firm matches. Clone size is given for some rows only: seen once, a few or many times, or a class if the clone is expanded.

V	D	size	J	CDR3	DNA
TRBV12-3/TRBV12-4	TRBD2	many	TRBJ2-3	CASRWGTSGADTQYF	TGTGCCAGCAGATGGGGGACTAGCGGCGCAGATACGCAGTATTTT
TRBV20-1	TRBD1	NA	TRBJ1-5	CSAREGSGGGSQPQHF	TGCAGTGCTAGAGAGGGGTCAGGGGGCGGAAGTCAGCCCCAGCATTTT
TRBV6-5	TRBD1	few	TRBJ2-1	CASSYSGVGRGLYNEQFF	TGTGCCAGCAGTTACTCGGGTGTTGGCAGGGGGCTTTACAATGAGCAGTTCTTC
TRBV20-1	TRBD1	few	TRBJ2-7	CSARDLDRGNEQYF	TGCAGTGCTAGAGACCTTGACAGGGGCAACGAGCAGTACTTC
TRBV5-8	NA	few	TRBJ2-7	CASSARDKVSYEQYF	TGTGCCAGCAGCGCACGGGACAAGGTCTCCTACGAGCAGTACTTC
TRBV24-1	NA	few	TRBJ1-5	CATSGGGGNNQPQHF	TGTGCCACCAGTGGGGGCGGTGGGAACAATCAGCCCCAGCATTTT
TRBV18	NA	few	TRBJ1-6	CASSPFGTDRMDNSPLHF	TGTGCCAGCTCACCATTTGGAACGGACCGAATGGATAATTCACCCCTCCACTTT
TRBV5-1	NA	few	TRBJ1-1	CASSSRTVNTEAFF	TGCGCCAGCAGCTCGAGGACGGTGAACACTGAAGCTTTCTTT
TRBV10-3	TRBD2	few	TRBJ2-5	CAIRTSGQETQYF	TGTGCCATACGAACTAGCGGCCAAGAGACCCAGTACTTC
TRBV6-5	NA	NA	TRBJ2-7	CASGDGTYEQYF	TGTGCCAGCGGCGACGGAACCTACGAGCAGTACTTC
TRBV11-2	TRBD2	NA	TRBJ2-6	CASSPTGLAGGGSGANVLTF	TGTGCCAGCAGCCCGACGGGACTAGCGGGAGGTGGCTCTGGGGCCAACGTCCTGACTTTC